The rows below give T cell receptor beta chains drawn from one sample of a study of CD8 T cells in Susac syndrome. TCRdb reprocessed the immunoSEQ multiplex PCR reads with MiXCR, giving one entry per CDR3 protein. The sample carries approximately 190,000 distinct CDR3 sequences, roughly 92% recorded once. The material sequenced was CD4+ T cells from PBMCs. The receptor set was obtained from a human donor in good health. Each CDR3 is given with its conserved first and last residue. The D gene is left open where the match is weak. Size is stated for part of the rows, as once, few or many counts, or as a class when the clone is expanded.

clone_size	d_call	cdr3_length	v_call	j_call	cdr3_aa	cdr3_nt
.	.	15	TRBV7-9	TRBJ1-4	CAAGAALPTNEKLFF	TGTGCCGCCGGGGCAGCTCTCCCAACTAATGAAAAACTGTTTTTT
.	TRBD1	16	TRBV19	TRBJ1-5	CASSLHQGAGGQPQHF	TGTGCCAGTAGTCTCCATCAGGGGGCGGGTGGTCAGCCCCAGCATTTT
.	.	15	TRBV3-1	TRBJ2-1	CASSLFGAPGNEQFF	TGTGCCAGCAGCCTCTTCGGGGCCCCTGGCAATGAGCAGTTCTTC
.	.	15	TRBV3-1	TRBJ1-6	CASSQDWDVTSPLHF	TGTGCCAGCAGCCAAGATTGGGATGTAACGTCACCCCTCCACTTT
.	.	15	TRBV3-1	TRBJ1-2	CASRPPGNVRNGYTF	TGTGCCAGCAGGCCCCCAGGGAATGTCCGGAACGGCTACACCTTC
once	.	12	TRBV29-1	TRBJ2-3	CSVAQSTDTQYF	TGCAGCGTTGCGCAGAGCACAGATACGCAGTATTTT
.	.	13	TRBV3-1	TRBJ1-1	CASSQDLDSEAFF	TGTGCCAGCAGCCAAGATTTGGACAGTGAAGCTTTCTTT
.	TRBD2	16	TRBV20-1	TRBJ2-3	CSASHPRGGRADTQYF	TGCAGTGCTAGCCACCCACGGGGGGGCCGGGCAGATACGCAGTATTTT
.	.	12	TRBV6-5	TRBJ2-3	CASSLTGMTQYF	TGTGCCAGCAGTTTAACGGGGATGACGCAGTATTTT
.	.	15	TRBV11-2	TRBJ1-6	CASSKRQAGDSPLHF	TGTGCCAGCAGCAAACGACAGGCGGGAGATTCACCCCTCCACTTT
.	TRBD2	16	TRBV5-1	TRBJ2-1	CASSPSTAGVYNEQFF	TGCGCCAGCAGCCCCTCGACAGCGGGGGTATACAATGAGCAGTTCTTC
few	.	13	TRBV6-5	TRBJ2-3	CASRPGSTDTQYF	TGTGCCAGCAGGCCAGGGAGCACAGATACGCAGTATTTT
.	.	13	TRBV7-6	TRBJ2-3	CASSLDLLDTQYF	TGTGCCAGCAGCCTCGACCTGTTGGATACGCAGTATTTT
once	.	13	TRBV3-1	TRBJ1-1	CASSQNRAGEAFF	TGTGCCAGCAGCCAAAATCGGGCAGGGGAGGCTTTCTTT
.	TRBD2	13	TRBV24-1	TRBJ2-3	CATSHADGGSQYF	TGTGCCACCAGTCACGCAGACGGGGGGTCGCAGTATTTT
.	.	15	TRBV14	TRBJ2-3	CASSQKGWGTDTQYF	TGTGCCAGCAGCCAAAAGGGCTGGGGCACAGATACGCAGTATTTT
.	TRBD2	14	TRBV20-1	TRBJ2-2	CSARPSGGSGELFF	TGCAGTGCTAGACCTAGCGGGGGGAGCGGGGAGCTGTTTTTT
.	.	16	TRBV4-1	TRBJ2-7	CASSQGGAGALTEQYF	TGCGCCAGCAGCCAAGGAGGGGCAGGGGCGCTTACGGAGCAGTACTTC
.	.	15	TRBV7-2	TRBJ1-1	CASLYSAGRFTEAFF	TGTGCCAGCCTCTATTCGGCAGGGAGGTTCACTGAAGCTTTCTTT
.	.	15	TRBV28	TRBJ1-6	CASRPQVSYNSPLHF	TGTGCCAGCAGACCACAGGTCTCCTATAATTCACCCCTCCACTTT
.	.	10	TRBV29-1	TRBJ1-2	CSVVGVGYTF	TGCAGCGTTGTGGGCGTTGGCTACACCTTC
.	.	14	TRBV28	TRBJ1-5	CASSFGSGNQPQHF	TGTGCCAGCAGTTTTGGAAGCGGAAATCAGCCCCAGCATTTT
.	TRBD2	16	TRBV7-2	TRBJ2-5	CASSPPWRGGRETQYF	TGTGCCAGCAGCCCCCCTTGGCGGGGGGGCCGAGAGACCCAGTACTTC